This passage covers 20 T cell receptor beta chains from one sample sequenced in a study of PD-1 blockade in mismatch repair-deficient tumors. Clones were sequenced by immunoSEQ multiplex PCR, and TCRdb holds only the in-frame ones, with some missing. Among about 51,000 clones listed, over 70% were seen once. Specimen: peripheral blood, collected approximately 20 weeks after starting pembrolizumab. The receptors originated from an adult with mismatch repair-deficient cancer.

The chain joins TRBV9 to TRBJ1-4; unclear D gene. The germline gives CDR1 SGDLS, CDR2 YYNGEE. Between the trimmed V and J ends, which lost 2 bases and 0 bases, there was a span of 8 bases. This CDR3 is built from 15 residues. For the CDR3, the DNA is TGTGCCAGCAGCGTGGGGAGAGCAACTAATGAAAAACTGTTTTTT. It codes for CASSVGRATNEKLFF.

This chain joins TRBV7-9 and TRBJ2-2; D is unclear. Per germline, CDR1 SEHNR and CDR2 FQNEAQ (reference sequence). The ends were cut back, 8 bases at V and 0 bases at J, with 10 bases in the middle. This CDR3 comprises 14 residues. The CDR3 reads CASARTANTGELFF. In nucleotides, the CDR3 is TGTGCCAGCGCTAGGACGGCGAACACCGGGGAGCTGTTTTTT. Full variable domain (missing parts from reference TRBV7-9 and TRBJ2-2): DTGVSQNPRHKITKRGQNVTFRCDPISEHNRLYWYRQTLGQGPEFLTYFQNEAQLEKSRLLSDRFSAERPKGSFSTLEIQRTEQGDSAMYLCASARTANTGELFFGEGSRLTVL.

V is TRBV4-1 and J is TRBJ2-7, with no clear D. Trimming stripped 4 bases from V and 1 base from J, with 14 bases between. CDR1 and CDR2 from the germline V gene are MGHRA and YSYEKL. The CDR3 is made up of 15 amino acids. DNA for the CDR3: TGCGCCAGCAGCCCCCCACCCGGCAGGTCCTACGAGCAGTACTTC. The encoded protein is CASSPPPGRSYEQYF.

The rearrangement links TRBV5-1 to TRBJ2-3, with TRBD2 as a possible D gene (6 bases). This CDR3 is built from 16 residues. V lost 5 bases, J lost 3 bases, and 19 bases lay in between. Germline V gene lookup returns CDR1 SGHRS and CDR2 YFSETQ. The CDR3 here is CASRPGSSAGTDTQYF. The CDR3 DNA reads TGCGCCAGCAGGCCAGGGTCGTCCGCGGGAACAGATACGCAGTATTTT.

This sequence joins TRBV19 and TRBJ2-3; no definite D call. Germline V gene sequence: CDR1 LNHDA, CDR2 SQIVND (reference sequence). The CDR3 extends over 12 amino acids. V was shortened by 3 bases and J by 5 bases, with 6 bases between the two germline ends. CDR3 residues: CASSIGGDTQYF. CDR3 coding DNA: TGTGCCAGTAGTATCGGCGGAGATACGCAGTATTTT.

J is TRBJ1-5 and V is TRBV4-3; unclear D gene. V was cut by 0 bases and J by 1 base, with 7 bases left in between. CDR3 length: 15 residues. The V gene's germline CDR1 is LGHNA and CDR2 YSLEER. CDR3 coding DNA: TGCGCCAGCAGCCAAGATAACCTAAGCAATCAGCCCCAGCATTTT. This encodes CASSQDNLSNQPQHF.

The rearrangement joins TRBV29-1 to TRBJ1-1; TRBD1 is a possible D gene (5 bases). Germline V lookup: CDR1 SQVTM, CDR2 ANQGSEA. With 6 bases removed from V and 4 bases from J, the gap between germline ends came to 15 bases. CDR3 length: 13 amino acids. CDR3 loop: CSVRTGGSTEAFF. As DNA, the CDR3 is TGCAGCGTAAGGACGGGGGGTAGCACTGAAGCTTTCTTT.

This chain links TRBV18 with TRBJ2-5; D is possibly TRBD1 (5 bases). The CDR3 runs to 14 residues. V lost 6 bases and J 1 base, leaving 12 bases between the germline ends. CDR1 and CDR2 (germline): KGHSH, LQKENI. DNA of the CDR3: TGTGCCAGCTCTCTACAGGCCTTCCAAGAGACCCAGTACTTC. It encodes CASSLQAFQETQYF. Looking up the rest from reference TRBV18 and TRBJ2-5 gives the full variable domain: NAGVMQNPRHLVRRRGQEARLRCSPMKGHSHVYWYRQLPEEGLKFMVYLQKENIIDESGMPKERFSAEFPKEGPSILRIQQVVRGDSAAYFCASSLQAFQETQYFGPGTRLLVL.

The chain links TRBV7-2 to TRBJ1-4, with D tentatively TRBD1 (5 bases). This CDR3 contains 15 residues. Germline V gives CDR1 SGHTA, CDR2 FQGNSA. Trimming cost V 1 base and J 8 bases, with 14 bases left between them. The CDR3: CASSLVRAGREKLFF. The CDR3 region has the DNA TGTGCCAGCAGCTTAGTTAGGGCAGGGAGGGAAAAACTGTTTTTT.

This chain connects TRBV6-1 to TRBJ2-7; no clear D. Germline CDR1 MNHNS, CDR2 SASEGT. V shed 10 bases and J shed 1 base, with 14 bases lying between them. This CDR3 comprises 13 residues. The CDR3 sequence is CATQRARSYEQYF. CDR3 in DNA: TGTGCCACCCAAAGGGCACGATCCTACGAGCAGTACTTC.

The chain couples TRBV6-5 to TRBJ2-7; weak D call: TRBD2 (5 bases). Trimming left V 2 bases short and J 6 bases short, with 11 bases between. CDR1 and CDR2 (germline): MNHEY, SVGAGI. CDR3 length: 13 amino acids. The CDR3 region is CASSYGPEGEQYF. In DNA, the CDR3 is TGTGCCAGCAGTTACGGGCCTGAGGGCGAGCAGTACTTC.

The V gene is TRBV27, the J gene TRBJ1-2; unclear D gene. Trimming removed 2 bases from V and 5 bases from J, with 9 bases in between. Looked up from germline, CDR1 is MNHEY and CDR2 is SMNVEV (reference sequence). The CDR3 length is 13 residues. The CDR3: CASSLSTPYGYTF. The CDR3 region has the DNA TGTGCCAGCAGTTTAAGTACACCGTATGGCTACACCTTC.

The chain recombines TRBV11-3 with TRBJ2-3; 8 nucleotides line up with TRBD1. The V gene's germline CDR1 is SGHNT and CDR2 YENEEA. The CDR3 is 18 amino acids. V dropped 6 bases and J dropped 5; count of bases not matched to a gene: 19. The CDR3 protein is CASSHGQGKSGRLDTQYF. The CDR3 DNA sequence: TGTGCCAGCAGTCACGGACAGGGCAAATCAGGGAGACTAGATACGCAGTATTTT.

V usage is TRBV6-5 and J usage is TRBJ2-1; possibly TRBD1 for D (6 bases). Per the germline V gene, CDR1 is MNHEY and CDR2 is SVGAGI. This CDR3 is 13 amino acids long. V was clipped by 2 bases and J by 8 bases, with 10 bases between them. CDR3 bases: TGTGCCAGCAGTTACGGGTACAGGGATGAGCAGTTCTTC. It translates to CASSYGYRDEQFF.

The genes are TRBV11-3 and TRBJ2-6; D not resolved. The CDR3 runs 15 residues. CDR1 is SGHNT and CDR2 is YENEEA in the germline V gene. With 2 bases removed from V and 3 bases from J, the gap between germline ends came to 8 bases. The DNA of the CDR3 is TGTGCCAGCAGCTTATTGCGGTTTGGGGCCAACGTCCTGACTTTC. Protein sequence: CASSLLRFGANVLTF.

The J gene is TRBJ2-1, the V gene TRBV27; D is unclear. The CDR3 length is 13 residues. Germline assignment: CDR1 MNHEY and CDR2 SMNVEV (reference sequence). Trimming removed 1 base at V and 6 bases at J, with 7 bases between. The CDR3 nucleotides are TGTGCCAGCAGTTTATTTGGCCCCAATGAGCAGTTCTTC. It codes for CASSLFGPNEQFF.

The rearrangement uses TRBV28 and TRBJ2-3, with D possibly matching TRBD2 (5 bases). The CDR3 is 16 amino acids. The germline V and J ends were trimmed by 1 base and 0 bases, with 11 bases remaining between them. From germline, CDR1 is MDHEN and CDR2 SYDVKM. CDR3 protein: CASSLLGRDSTDTQYF. In DNA, the CDR3 is TGTGCCAGCAGTTTATTGGGTCGGGATAGCACAGATACGCAGTATTTT. The full variable domain, in which reference TRBV28 and TRBJ2-3 provide the parts outside the CDR3, is DVKVTQSSRYLVKRTGEKVFLECVQDMDHENMFWYRQDPGLGLRLIYFSYDVKMKEKGDIPEGYSVSREKKERFSLILESASTNQTSMYLCASSLLGRDSTDTQYFGPGTRLTVL.

The chain recombines TRBV5-8 with TRBJ1-1; D may be TRBD1 (5 bases). Germline values: CDR1 SGHTS, CDR2 YDEGEE. Between the trimmed V and J ends, which lost 1 base and 5 bases, there was a span of 12 bases. CDR3 length: 14 amino acids. CDR3 loop: CASSLPRDGTEAFF. In DNA, the CDR3 is TGTGCCAGCAGCTTGCCCAGGGACGGGACTGAAGCTTTCTTT. Filled out from reference TRBV5-8 and TRBJ1-1, the complete variable domain reads EAGVTQSPTHLIKTRGQQATLRCSPISGHTSVYWYQQALGLGLQFLLWYDEGEERNRGNFPPRFSGRQFPNYSSELNVNALELEDSALYLCASSLPRDGTEAFFGQGTRLTVV.

The count of this clone is one. The rearrangement links TRBV27 to TRBJ2-2; D possibly corresponds to TRBD1 (5 bases). The CDR3 contains 14 residues. Germline V gives CDR1 MNHEY, CDR2 SMNVEV (reference sequence). V was shortened by 5 bases and J by 1 base, with 8 bases between the two germline ends. The CDR3 protein is CASSLGENTGELFF. The CDR3 nucleotides read TGTGCCAGCAGTCTAGGGGAGAACACCGGGGAGCTGTTTTTT.

This clone was counted many times. The V and J genes are TRBV30 and TRBJ1-5, with D tentatively TRBD1 (6 bases). V was shortened by 2 bases and J by 5 bases, with 19 bases between the two germline ends. CDR1 is GTSNPN and CDR2 is SVGIG in the germline V gene (reference sequence). This CDR3 is built from 16 residues. CDR3 protein: CAWSRSRVGADQPQHF. In DNA, the CDR3 is TGTGCCTGGAGTAGGTCGCGAGTGGGGGCCGATCAGCCCCAGCATTTT.